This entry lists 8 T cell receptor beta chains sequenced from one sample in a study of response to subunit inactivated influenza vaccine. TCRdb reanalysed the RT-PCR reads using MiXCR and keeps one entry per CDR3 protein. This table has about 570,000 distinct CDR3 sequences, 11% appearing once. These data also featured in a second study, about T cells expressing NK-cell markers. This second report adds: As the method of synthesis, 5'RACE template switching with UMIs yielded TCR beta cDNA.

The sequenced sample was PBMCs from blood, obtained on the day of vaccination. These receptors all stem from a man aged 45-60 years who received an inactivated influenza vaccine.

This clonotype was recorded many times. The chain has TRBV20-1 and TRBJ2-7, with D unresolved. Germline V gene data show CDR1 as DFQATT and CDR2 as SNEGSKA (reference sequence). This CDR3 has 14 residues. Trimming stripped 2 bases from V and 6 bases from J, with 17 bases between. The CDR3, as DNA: TGCAGTGCTAGACTTTTCGGGCCGGTAGGCGAGCAGTACTTC. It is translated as CSARLFGPVGEQYF.

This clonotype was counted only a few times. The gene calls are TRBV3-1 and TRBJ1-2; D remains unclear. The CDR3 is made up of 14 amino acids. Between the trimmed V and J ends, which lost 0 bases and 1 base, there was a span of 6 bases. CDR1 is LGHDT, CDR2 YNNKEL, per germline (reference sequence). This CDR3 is CASSQEFLNYGYTF. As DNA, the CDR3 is TGTGCCAGCAGCCAAGAGTTCCTTAACTATGGCTACACCTTC. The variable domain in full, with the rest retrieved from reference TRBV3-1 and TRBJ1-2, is DTAVSQTPKYLVTQMGNDKSIKCEQNLGHDTMYWYKQDSKKFLKIMFSYNNKELIINETVPNRFSPKSPDKAHLNLHINSLELGDSAVYFCASSQEFLNYGYTFGSGTRLTVV.

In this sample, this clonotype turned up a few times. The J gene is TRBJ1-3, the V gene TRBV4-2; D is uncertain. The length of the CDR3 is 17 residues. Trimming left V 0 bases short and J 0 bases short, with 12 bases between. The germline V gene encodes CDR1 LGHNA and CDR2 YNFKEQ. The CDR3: CASSQEIGEFSGNTIYF. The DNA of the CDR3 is TGTGCCAGCAGCCAAGAGATCGGGGAATTCTCTGGAAACACCATATATTTT.

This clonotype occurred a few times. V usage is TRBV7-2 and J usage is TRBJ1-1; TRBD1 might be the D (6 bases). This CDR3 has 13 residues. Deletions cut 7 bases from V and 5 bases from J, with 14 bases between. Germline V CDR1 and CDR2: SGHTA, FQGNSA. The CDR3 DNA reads TGTGCCAGCACTACAGGGTCTATGACTGAAGCTTTCTTT. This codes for CASTTGSMTEAFF.

CDR3 amino acids: CSARGGMGNTIYF. Here the CDR3 DNA reads TGCAGTGCTAGGGGCGGGATGGGAAACACCATATATTTT. This chain uses TRBV20-1 with TRBJ1-3; D remains unclear. The CDR3 length is 13 residues. Trimming stripped 3 bases from V and 4 bases from J, with 10 bases between. CDR1 and CDR2 (germline): DFQATT, SNEGSKA (reference sequence).

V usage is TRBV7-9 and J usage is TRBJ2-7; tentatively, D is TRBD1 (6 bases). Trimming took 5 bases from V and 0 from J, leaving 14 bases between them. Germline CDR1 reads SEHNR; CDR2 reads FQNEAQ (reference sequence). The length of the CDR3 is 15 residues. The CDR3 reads CASSQGHTVSYEQYF. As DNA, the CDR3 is TGTGCCAGCAGCCAGGGACACACCGTCTCCTACGAGCAGTACTTC.

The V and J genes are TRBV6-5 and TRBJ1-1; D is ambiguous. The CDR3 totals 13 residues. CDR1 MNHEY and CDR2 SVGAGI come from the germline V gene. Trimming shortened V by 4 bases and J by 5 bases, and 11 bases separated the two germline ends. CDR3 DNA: TGTGCCAGCAGTTCCCCCAGCGGGACTGAAGCTTTCTTT. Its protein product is CASSSPSGTEAFF.

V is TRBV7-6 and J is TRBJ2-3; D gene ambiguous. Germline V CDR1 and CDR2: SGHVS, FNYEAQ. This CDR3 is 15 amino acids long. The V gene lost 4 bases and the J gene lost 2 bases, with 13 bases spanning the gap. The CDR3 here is CASSYKTFSTDTQYF. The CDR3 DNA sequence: TGTGCCAGCAGCTATAAGACCTTTTCCACAGATACGCAGTATTTT.